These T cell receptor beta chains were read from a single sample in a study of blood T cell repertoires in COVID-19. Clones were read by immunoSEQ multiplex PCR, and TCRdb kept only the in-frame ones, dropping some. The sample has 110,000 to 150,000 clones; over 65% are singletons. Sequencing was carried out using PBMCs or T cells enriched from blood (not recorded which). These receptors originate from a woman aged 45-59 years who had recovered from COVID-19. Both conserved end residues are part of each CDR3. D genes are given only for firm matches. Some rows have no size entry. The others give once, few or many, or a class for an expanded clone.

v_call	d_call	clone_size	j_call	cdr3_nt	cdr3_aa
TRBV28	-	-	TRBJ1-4	TGTGCCAGCAGTGGCAGGGACGGGGGAGAAAAACTGTTTTTT	CASSGRDGGEKLFF
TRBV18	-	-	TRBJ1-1	TGTGCCAGCTCAAGTAGCGGCGGCATGAACACTGAAGCTTTCTTT	CASSSSGGMNTEAFF
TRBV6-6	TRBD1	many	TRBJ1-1	TGTGCCAGCAGACGATCCGGGACAGGGATTGACACTGAAGCTTTCTTT	CASRRSGTGIDTEAFF
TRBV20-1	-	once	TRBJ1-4	TGCAGTGCTTCACAGGAAAAACTGTTTTTT	CSASQEKLFF
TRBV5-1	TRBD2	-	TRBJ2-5	TGCGCCAGCAGCTTACCCAGAGTGTGGCGGGGGGAGTACCAAGAGACCCAGTACTTC	CASSLPRVWRGEYQETQYF
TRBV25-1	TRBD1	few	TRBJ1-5	TGTGCCAGCAGTGCCGGGACAGGGGACAATCAGCCCCAGCATTTT	CASSAGTGDNQPQHF
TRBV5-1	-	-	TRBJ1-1	TGCGCCAGCAGCTTGGAGGTCCTGGGGGGGACTGAAGCTTTCTTT	CASSLEVLGGTEAFF
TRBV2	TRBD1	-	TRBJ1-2	TGTGCCAGAGATCAACAGGGGATAGGCTATGGCTACACCTTC	CARDQQGIGYGYTF
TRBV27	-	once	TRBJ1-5	TGTGCCAGCAGCCTTGTCGGGGAAAGCAATCAGCCCCAGCATTTT	CASSLVGESNQPQHF
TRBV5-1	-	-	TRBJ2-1	TGCGCCAGCAGCCCCTTCGCGGGGCGGGAAGACAATGAGCAGTTCTTC	CASSPFAGREDNEQFF
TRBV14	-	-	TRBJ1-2	TGTGCCAGCAGCCAGCGAGGTGGTTCTACCAGTGGCTACACCTTC	CASSQRGGSTSGYTF
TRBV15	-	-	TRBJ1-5	TGTGCCACCAGCAGAGTGATGGGGGGGAATCAGCCCCAGCATTTT	CATSRVMGGNQPQHF
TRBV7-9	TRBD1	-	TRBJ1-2	TGTGCCAGCAGCCCGGGACAGGGGTTCTATGGCTACACCTTC	CASSPGQGFYGYTF
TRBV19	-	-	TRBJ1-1	TGTGCCAGTAGTATAACAGGGTATCAGACTGAAGCTTTCTTT	CASSITGYQTEAFF
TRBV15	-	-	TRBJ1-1	TGTGCCACCAGCAGGGCGCGGGGGGTTTTCGGTGAAGCTTTCTTT	CATSRARGVFGEAFF
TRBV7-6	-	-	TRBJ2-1	TGTGCCAGCAGCTTAGTGGCTCAGAAATACAATGAGCAGTTCTTC	CASSLVAQKYNEQFF
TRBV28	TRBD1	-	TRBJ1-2	TGTGCCAGCGGAAAGACAGGGGGAAGTGAGTATGGCTACACCTTC	CASGKTGGSEYGYTF
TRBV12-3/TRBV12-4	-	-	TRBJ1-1	TGTGCCAGCAGTTTAGGCAGGGGCACTGAAGCTTTCTTT	CASSLGRGTEAFF
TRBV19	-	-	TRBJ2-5	TGTGCCAGTAATAGGGGGAGGGATAGCCAGACCCAGTACTTC	CASNRGRDSQTQYF
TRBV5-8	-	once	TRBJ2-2	TGTGCCAGCAGCTTGGTCTTCGGTGCCTACGGCGGGGAGCTGTTTTTT	CASSLVFGAYGGELFF
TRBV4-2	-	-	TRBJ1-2	TGTGCCAGCAGCCAGGTCTTGTCCACTAATGGCTACACCTTC	CASSQVLSTNGYTF
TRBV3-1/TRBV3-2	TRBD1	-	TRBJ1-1	TGTGCCAGCAGCCTTACAGGGGGGGGGACTGAAGCTTTCTTT	CASSLTGGGTEAFF
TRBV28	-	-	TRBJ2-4	TGTGCCAGCAGTTTCGGGGGACAAAACATTCAGTACTTC	CASSFGGQNIQYF
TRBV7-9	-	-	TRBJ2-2	TGTGCGGGGGGTCCCGACACCGGGGAGCTGTTTTTT	CAGGPDTGELFF
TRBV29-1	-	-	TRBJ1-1	TGCAGCGTTCAGGAGAACACTGAAGCTTTCTTT	CSVQENTEAFF
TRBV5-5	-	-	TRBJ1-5	TGTGCCAGCAGCTTGGTGCCTCAGGGCTCCAATCAGCCCCAGCATTTT	CASSLVPQGSNQPQHF
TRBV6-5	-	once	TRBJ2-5	TGTGCCAGCACCCGACAGAACGTAGGGACCCAGTACTTC	CASTRQNVGTQYF